One and the same sample provided the 30 T cell receptor beta chains below, sequenced in a study of blood T cell repertoires in COVID-19 (dated by TCRdb to between 2020 and 2021). Receptor libraries were prepared by the immunoSEQ multiplex PCR assay. Held by TCRdb, this immuneACCESS table contains in-frame sequences only and omits some clones. Under half of the omission traces to an unresolved V gene where checked; the cause of the rest is unknown. The sample table holds roughly 260,000 clones, of which around 93% were seen once. The ten largest account for 0.95% to 1.5% of the sample. Material for sequencing was PBMCs or T cells enriched from blood (not recorded which). Receptors originate from a human donor in a cohort exposed to, infected with or recovered from COVID-19 (not recorded which). The donor label of this sample is uncertain.

The V and J genes are TRBV6-1 and TRBJ2-7, with TRBD1 matching 7 bases. V lost 3 bases to trimming and J lost 4 bases; unmatched junction nucleotides: 6. There are 14 residues in the CDR3. Germline values: CDR1 MNHNS, CDR2 SASEGT. The DNA for the CDR3 is TGTGCCAGCAGTGATGGGGACAGCCGATACGAGCAGTACTTC. As protein: CASSDGDSRYEQYF.

The CDR3 bases are TGTGCCAGCACCTCGGGTGGGAACACTGAAGCTTTCTTT. It encodes CASTSGGNTEAFF. The chain recombines TRBV6-5 with TRBJ1-1; D not resolved. The CDR3 sequence is 13 residues long. Trimming removed 7 bases at V and 1 base at J, with 10 bases between. Per germline, CDR1 MNHEY and CDR2 SVGAGI.

This chain joins TRBV7-2 and TRBJ1-1; 9 bases fit TRBD1. Per the germline V gene, CDR1 is SGHTA and CDR2 is FQGNSA. The J segment lost 5 bases and the V segment lost 6 bases, leaving 13 bases of the junction unmatched. This CDR3 has 16 residues. CDR3 residues: CASRRDIGQGRTEAFF. In nucleotides, the CDR3 is TGTGCCAGCAGGCGAGATATCGGACAGGGGCGGACTGAAGCTTTCTTT.

The chain has TRBV5-1 and TRBJ1-6; TRBD1 matches 7 bases. This CDR3 has 15 amino acids. With 4 bases clipped from V and 10 bases from J, the junction kept 11 bases outside the gene matches. From germline, CDR1 is SGHRS and CDR2 YFSETQ. CDR3 amino acids: CASSRSTGLLSPLHF. In DNA form, the CDR3 reads TGCGCCAGCAGCCGATCGACAGGGTTGCTCTCACCCCTCCACTTT.

The rearrangement uses TRBV7-4 and TRBJ1-6, with TRBD1 as a possible D gene (5 bases). This CDR3 is built from 19 residues. The V gene lost 2 bases and the J gene lost 8 bases, with 25 bases spanning the gap. Germline loops: CDR1 SGHVT, CDR2 SQSDAQ. The DNA of the CDR3 is TGTGCCAGCAGCTTATGGAGACACAGGTTCCCCCTCTCGGATTCACCCCTCCACTTT. This codes for CASSLWRHRFPLSDSPLHF.

The J gene is TRBJ1-2, the V gene TRBV6-1, with 7 positions matching TRBD1. Germline CDR1 is MNHNS and CDR2 is SASEGT. V was clipped by 2 bases and J by 4 bases; unmatched bases: 4. The CDR3 totals 14 residues. The chain's CDR3 is CASSERGLSYGYTF. CDR3 in DNA: TGTGCCAGCAGTGAAAGGGGGCTCAGCTATGGCTACACCTTC.

With regard to this clone: Other DNA sequences of this sample code for an identical CDR3. The V and J genes are TRBV19 and TRBJ1-1, with D unresolved. CDR3 size: 13 residues. Trimming took off 2 bases at V and 3 bases at J, with 7 bases between the two ends. Germline CDR1 LNHDA, CDR2 SQIVND (reference sequence). Here the CDR3 reads CASSIRGYTEAFF. The CDR3 DNA reads as TGTGCCAGTAGTATAAGAGGGTACACTGAAGCTTTCTTT.

The rearrangement joins TRBV29-1 to TRBJ2-5; D ambiguous. There are 11 residues in the CDR3. Per germline, CDR1 SQVTM and CDR2 ANQGSEA. The chain's CDR3 is CSSGFQETQYF. CDR3 nucleotides: TGCAGTTCAGGTTTTCAAGAGACCCAGTACTTC.

The V gene is TRBV18, the J gene TRBJ1-5; 8 bases align to TRBD1. This CDR3 has 17 residues. The V segment lost 5 bases and the J segment 3 bases; nucleotides outside the gene matches: 12. Germline V lookup: CDR1 KGHSH, CDR2 LQKENI. This chain's CDR3 is CASSLGRQGSANQPQHF. DNA of the CDR3: TGTGCCAGCTCATTGGGGAGACAGGGGTCGGCCAATCAGCCCCAGCATTTT.

The chain recombines TRBV6-2 or TRBV6-3 with TRBJ2-3; D is possibly TRBD1 (6 bases). This CDR3 has 16 amino acids. From germline, CDR1 is MNHEY and CDR2 SVGEGT. Trimming stripped 0 bases from V and 6 bases from J, with 16 bases between. The CDR3 DNA reads TGTGCCAGCAGTTACTCGAGGGGGAGCGCTATTGATACGCAGTATTTT. This encodes CASSYSRGSAIDTQYF.

The chain is built from TRBV7-9 and TRBJ2-1; 9 positions agree with TRBD1. The CDR3 totals 16 residues. The germline CDR1 and CDR2 sequences are SEHNR and FQNEAQ (reference sequence). The junction had 11 bases not matched to a gene; V was cut back by 5 bases and J by 6 bases. The CDR3 region is CASSTWRGQGVNEQFF. In DNA form, the CDR3 reads TGTGCCAGCAGCACCTGGCGGGGACAGGGCGTCAATGAGCAGTTCTTC. Together with reference TRBV7-9 and TRBJ2-1, the CDR3 gives the full variable domain: DTGVSQNPRHKITKRGQNVTFRCDPISEHNRLYWYRQTLGQGPEFLTYFQNEAQLEKSRLLSDRFSAERPKGSFSTLEIQRTEQGDSAMYLCASSTWRGQGVNEQFFGPGTRLTVL.

V and J are TRBV12-3 or TRBV12-4 and TRBJ1-1, with 7 positions matching TRBD1. With V trimmed by 6 bases and J by 5 bases, 6 bases remained unmatched. The CDR3 loop spans 13 amino acids. Here the CDR3 DNA reads TGTGCCAGCAGCCTCGGACAGGCGACTGAAGCTTTCTTT. Translation: CASSLGQATEAFF.

The J gene is TRBJ1-6, the V gene TRBV5-6; D not resolved. Germline CDR1 is SGHDT and CDR2 is YYEEEE. V dropped 4 bases and J dropped 5 bases, with 13 bases sitting between them. The length of the CDR3 is 15 residues. The CDR3 region has the DNA TGTGCCAGCAGCGGACTAGGACTGGATAATTCACCCCTCCACTTT. This encodes CASSGLGLDNSPLHF.

The rearrangement uses TRBV2 and TRBJ1-1; 7 bases match TRBD1. The CDR3 loop spans 13 amino acids. The V segment lost 6 bases and the J segment 4 bases; nucleotides outside the gene matches: 5. The V gene's germline CDR1 is SNHLY and CDR2 FYNNEI. CDR3 in amino acids: CASRMGQSTEAFF. DNA for the CDR3: TGTGCCAGCAGGATGGGACAGAGCACTGAAGCTTTCTTT.

The chain has TRBV6-6 and TRBJ2-7; 11 bases line up with TRBD1. The CDR3 is made up of 14 amino acids. The V gene end was trimmed by 1 base and the J gene end by 5 bases; junction bases not matched to a gene: 1. CDR1 MNHNY and CDR2 SVGAGI come from the germline V gene (reference sequence). CDR3 amino acids: CASSYWTGGDEQYF. In DNA, the CDR3 is TGTGCCAGCAGTTACTGGACAGGGGGCGACGAGCAGTACTTC.

The chain uses TRBV5-1 and TRBJ2-7; the match to TRBD1 covers 11 bases. Germline lookup yields CDR1 SGHRS and CDR2 YFSETQ. After removal of 4 bases from V and 5 bases from J, the junction contained 5 bases not matched to a gene. The CDR3 is 14 amino acids. CDR3 sequence reads: CASSIGTGGNEQYF. The CDR3 DNA reads TGCGCCAGCAGCATAGGGACAGGGGGTAACGAGCAGTACTTC.

This clone was seen only a few times. V gene TRBV4-1 combines with J gene TRBJ2-7, with a weak D call TRBD2 (6 bases). CDR1 and CDR2 (germline): MGHRA, YSYEKL. The CDR3 has 15 amino acids. V was trimmed by 1 base and J by 0 bases, leaving 10 bases between them. For the CDR3, the DNA is TGCGCCAGCAGCCAAGGGGCCGGGAGCTCCTACGAGCAGTACTTC. Its protein product is CASSQGAGSSYEQYF.

The chain carries TRBV25-1 and TRBJ1-5, with a weak D call TRBD1 (5 bases). V was trimmed by 4 bases and J by 6 bases, leaving 10 bases between them. Per the germline V gene, CDR1 is MGHDK and CDR2 is SYGVNS. CDR3 length: 13 residues. CDR3 DNA: TGTGCCAGCAGTGCGGGACTGGGTCAGCCCCAGCATTTT. This sequence encodes CASSAGLGQPQHF.

The gene calls are TRBV4-3 and TRBJ2-3, with D hard to call. The CDR3 is made up of 17 amino acids. Germline V gene data show CDR1 as LGHNA and CDR2 as YSLEER. V was clipped by 7 bases and J by 3 bases, with 23 bases between them. The CDR3 spells CASMRSVRVSRTDTQYF. The DNA of the CDR3 is TGCGCCAGCATGAGGTCCGTACGGGTTAGTCGAACAGATACGCAGTATTTT.

The chain carries TRBV6-5 and TRBJ2-3, with a possible D match to TRBD2 (6 bases). From germline, CDR1 is MNHEY and CDR2 SVGAGI. With 6 bases removed from V and 0 bases from J, the gap between germline ends came to 13 bases. The CDR3 loop spans 15 amino acids. CDR3 DNA sequence: TGTGCCAGCAGGCCTAGAGGAGGGAGCACAGATACGCAGTATTTT. Protein sequence: CASRPRGGSTDTQYF.

The table lists this clone with a count of one. The genes are TRBV12-3 or TRBV12-4 and TRBJ2-5, with TRBD2 matching 12 bases. This CDR3 comprises 13 residues. The ends lost 3 bases at V and 9 bases at J; junction bases unmatched: 2. Here the CDR3 DNA reads TGTGCCAGCAGTTTCAGACTAGCGGGGGCCCAGTACTTC. Translating it yields CASSFRLAGAQYF.

The V call is TRBV30, the J call TRBJ2-5; D perhaps matches TRBD2 (6 bases). The CDR3 has 16 amino acids. Trimming took 5 bases from V and 0 from J, leaving 19 bases between them. CDR1 is GTSNPN and CDR2 is SVGIG in the germline V gene (reference sequence). CDR3 bases: TGTGCCTGGCACCCTGTTGCGGGGCGATACCAAGAGACCCAGTACTTC. This codes for CAWHPVAGRYQETQYF.

V gene TRBV9 combines with J gene TRBJ2-3; 9 bases align to TRBD2. Germline CDR1 SGDLS, CDR2 YYNGEE. The CDR3 extends over 16 amino acids. The V gene end was trimmed by 0 bases and the J gene end by 2 bases; junction bases not matched to a gene: 4. The CDR3 region has the DNA TGTGCCAGCAGCGTAGACGGCGGGGGGGCCACAGATACGCAGTATTTT. The encoded protein is CASSVDGGGATDTQYF. Using reference TRBV9 and TRBJ2-3 for the parts outside the CDR3, the full variable domain is DSGVTQTPKHLITATGQRVTLRCSPRSGDLSVYWYQQSLDQGLQFLIQYYNGEERAKGNILERFSAQQFPDLHSELNLSSLELGDSALYFCASSVDGGGATDTQYFGPGTRLTVL.

The J gene is TRBJ1-1, the V gene TRBV18, with 8 positions matching TRBD1. Losses at the gene ends were 5 bases for V and 4 bases for J; bases not matched to a gene: 6. This CDR3 is 14 amino acids long. Germline V lookup: CDR1 KGHSH, CDR2 LQKENI. The CDR3 nucleotides read TGTGCCAGCTCAACCCGACAGGGGAGCACTGAAGCTTTCTTT. It codes for CASSTRQGSTEAFF.

V usage is TRBV9 and J usage is TRBJ2-7; 15 bases are shared with TRBD2. Germline loops: CDR1 SGDLS, CDR2 YYNGEE. V was clipped by 4 bases and J by 5 bases; unmatched bases: 4. The CDR3 consists of 15 residues. Here the CDR3 DNA reads TGTGCCAGCAGCTCGGGACTAGCGGGGGGAAACGAGCAGTACTTC. Its translation is CASSSGLAGGNEQYF.

The J gene is TRBJ2-1, the V gene TRBV24-1; tentatively, D is TRBD1 (6 bases). V dropped 11 bases and J dropped 4 bases, with 17 bases sitting between them. The CDR3 sequence is 14 residues long. The germline V gene encodes CDR1 KGHDR and CDR2 SFDVKD. CDR3 residues: CARTGHDIYNEQFF. CDR3 in DNA: TGTGCCAGAACAGGGCATGATATTTACAATGAGCAGTTCTTC.

The CDR3 DNA sequence: TGTGCCAGCAGCAATCCGACTAGCGGGGTAACCAATGAGCAGTTCTTC. It translates to CASSNPTSGVTNEQFF. The rearrangement links TRBV14 to TRBJ2-1; 11 positions agree with TRBD2. V shed 5 bases, J shed 6 bases, and the junction held 9 bases outside the gene matches. The germline gives CDR1 SGHDN, CDR2 FVKESK. The CDR3 loop spans 16 amino acids.

This clone was observed a single time. The rearrangement uses TRBV4-1 and TRBJ1-1; the D gene is possibly TRBD1 (5 bases). Germline values: CDR1 MGHRA, CDR2 YSYEKL. The CDR3 is 16 residues long. Trimming took 0 bases from V and 0 from J, leaving 11 bases between them. DNA of the CDR3: TGCGCCAGCAGCCAAGATCGGGGGAGCATGAACACTGAAGCTTTCTTT. This encodes CASSQDRGSMNTEAFF.

The chain links TRBV5-4 to TRBJ2-7; perhaps TRBD2 as D (6 bases). Germline assignment: CDR1 SGHNT and CDR2 YYREEE (reference sequence). V lost 2 bases and J 2 bases, leaving 14 bases between the germline ends. The CDR3 spans 15 residues. CDR3 sequence reads: CASSFLRGETYEQYF. The CDR3 coding sequence is TGTGCCAGCAGCTTCTTGCGCGGGGAGACCTACGAGCAGTACTTC.

The chain employs TRBV4-1 and TRBJ1-3; D gene uncertain. Trimming took 3 bases from V and 4 from J, leaving 7 bases between them. CDR1 and CDR2 from the germline V gene are MGHRA and YSYEKL. The length of the CDR3 is 13 residues. The chain's CDR3 is CASSHLQGNTIYF. CDR3 nucleotide sequence: TGCGCCAGCAGCCATCTCCAGGGAAACACCATATATTTT.